This T cell receptor (beta chain) was recovered during a study of vaccination effects on CD4 cells after COVID-19. The data were produced by immunoSEQ multiplex PCR, yet TCRdb's version contains in-frame clones alone and is incomplete. This sample has some 15,000 clones, with 70% to 80% found just once. CDR3 size: 15 residues. V lost 4 bases and J lost 6, with 16 bases in between. Germline assignment: CDR1 LGHDT and CDR2 YNNKEL (reference sequence). Of note for this clone: Its antigen is still unknown.

ViraFEST assay sequencing came after antigen-specific CD4+ T cells were expanded with viral peptide pools. Upon completion of roughly ten days in culture, CD4+ T cells were isolated. Each participant received a vaccine that was either BNT162b2 or mRNA-1273, given as two doses. This chain uses TRBV3-1 (or the pseudogene TRBV3-2) with TRBJ1-5; no definite D call. The clonotype was recovered from a human donor who received a COVID-19 vaccine. The material was CD4+ T cells from PBMCs cultured with HCoV-NL63 spike peptides, obtained after COVID-19 vaccination. As DNA, the CDR3 is TGTGCCAGCAGCCCGACATGGGATTCCTCTCAGCCCCAGCATTTT. Translated, it gives CASSPTWDSSQPQHF.